Included here is one T cell receptor beta chain sequence, with context. Its antigen remains unknown. This entry is derived from a study of OX40 agonist ivuxolimab in advanced cancers. CDR3 length: 14 residues. The trim removed 5 bases at V and 2 bases at J, leaving 4 bases unmatched. Germline CDR1 MNHNS, CDR2 SASEGT. Libraries were prepared by immunoSEQ multiplex PCR; TCRdb keeps only in-frame clonotypes and omits some of them. Of more than 50,000 clones listed, around 84% are singletons. Points from the study as a whole: There were, on average, more expanded clones in CD8+ T cells than in CD4+.

The TCR was taken from an adult with an advanced solid tumor such as melanoma, head and neck, liver or kidney cancer. Sequencing used CD4+ or CD8+ T cells sorted from blood, obtained in a trial of the OX40 agonist ivuxolimab. This chain uses TRBV6-1 with TRBJ2-7; 9 nucleotides agree with TRBD1. The CDR3 DNA follows: TGTGCCAGCAGTTCGACAGGGGGAGCCTACGAGCAGTACTTC. It translates to CASSSTGGAYEQYF.